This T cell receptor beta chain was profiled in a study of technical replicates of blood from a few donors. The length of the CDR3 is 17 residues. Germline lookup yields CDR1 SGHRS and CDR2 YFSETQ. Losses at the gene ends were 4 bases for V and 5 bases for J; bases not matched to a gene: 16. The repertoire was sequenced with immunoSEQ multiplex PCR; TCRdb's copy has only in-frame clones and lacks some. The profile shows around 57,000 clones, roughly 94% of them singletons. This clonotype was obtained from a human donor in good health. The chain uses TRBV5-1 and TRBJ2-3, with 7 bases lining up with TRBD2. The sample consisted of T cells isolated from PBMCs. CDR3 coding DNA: TGCGCCAGCAGCGGCGAAGCGGGACTCTGGGAGGGAGATACGCAGTATTTT. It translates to CASSGEAGLWEGDTQYF.